The T cell receptor beta chain described here comes from a study of blood T cell repertoires in COVID-19 (dated by TCRdb to between 2020 and 2021). Background on the whole study: Samples from collaborators originated in the United States, Italy and Spain and spanned both the acute and convalescent phases of COVID-19. Where available, HLA class I and class II types were taken from metadata supplied by the sample provider and were not determined by assay-based typing. Samples were obtained from the ongoing ImmuneRACE study (first 160 participants) and from approximately 1,200 subjects provided by 6 global collaborators. The material from the prospective study consisted of cDNA or gDNA derived from T cells, B-cell-depleted T cells, or PBMCs. Subjects who had been exposed to COVID-19, were actively infected with it, or had recovered from it provided the deeply sampled blood TCRbeta repertoires that made up the dataset. The repertoires were released in a freely available public database meant as a resource for research on the immune response to SARS-CoV-2. A de-identified subject ID, COVID-19 status, age in years and sex were almost always included in the sample metadata.

TCRbeta CDR3 regions were amplified from genomic DNA by means of the immunoSEQ Assay, a bias-controlled multiplex PCR. The original pipeline was this. The number of nucleated cells in each sample was estimated from the amplification of reference gene primers within the assay. Sequence reads were collapsed and filtered to measure the absolute abundance of every unique TCRbeta CDR3 rearrangement. For each sample, productive Simpson clonality was calculated as the square root of Simpson's diversity index over productive rearrangements. This immuneACCESS table, as held by TCRdb, lists in-frame sequences with V and J called but not all clones. Of the missing ones, under half trace to an unresolved V gene in checked studies; the others have no known cause. That table furnishes V, J and clone size, whereas the DNA furnished D and trimming. This sample lists 44,000 or so clones; about 88% were detected once. Less than 4.5% of the sample comes from the top ten.

The collaborating institutions used their own protocols to collect whole blood in K2EDTA tubes. Collaborator samples were shipped for TCRbeta analysis as frozen whole blood, isolated PBMCs, or DNA extracted from either sample type. Regarding this clone: Its antigen specificity is not known. No quality values exist for individual bases; no much larger clone is one base distant.

The CDR3, cysteine through phenylalanine, is 14 amino acids long. The sequence is cut down to CDR3 DNA, 42 bases in frame from base 1. The germline V gene specifies SGHAT as CDR1 and FQNNGV as CDR2. The germline V end is reduced by 5 bases and the J end by 6 bases; junction bases left unmatched: 8. What the study reported, not specific to this receptor: The amount of clinical and demographic metadata varied by source and participant and was provided uncurated.

Rearrangement joined TRBV11-2 to TRBJ2-7; TRBD2 aligns with 9 central bases. The receptor was derived from a man in his fifties or sixties with active COVID-19. Sequenced material: peripheral blood. The CDR3 region: CASSDSRGGGEQYF. Here is the DNA: TGTGCCAGCAGCGACTCGCGGGGGGGCGGCGAGCAGTACTTC.